Following are 24 T cell receptor beta chains from one sample sequenced in a study of somatic mutations in cytotoxic T cells in rheumatoid arthritis. Assay: immunoSEQ multiplex PCR; the TCRdb copy retains only in-frame clones and omits some. The table includes fewer than 12,000 clones, around 75% detected once. The source material was CD8+ T cells sorted from blood. The receptors here all came from a man aged 60-69 years in good health.

The chain has TRBV11-2 and TRBJ1-4; D gene unclear. CDR3 length equals 14 residues. Trimming pared 4 bases from V and 5 bases from J, leaving 11 bases between. Germline loops: CDR1 SGHAT, CDR2 FQNNGV. The CDR3 loop reads CASSSIIRNEKLFF. CDR3 nucleotide sequence: TGTGCCAGCAGCTCAATTATCCGGAATGAAAAACTGTTTTTT.

The gene calls are TRBV7-9 and TRBJ2-7; 9 nucleotides align to TRBD1. Per germline, CDR1 SEHNR and CDR2 FQNEAQ (reference sequence). The CDR3 has 17 amino acids. The V gene end was trimmed by 9 bases and the J gene end by 1 base; junction bases not matched to a gene: 16. Here the CDR3 reads CASTLQTGGKSSYEQYF. The CDR3 DNA is TGTGCCAGTACCCTCCAGACAGGGGGAAAGTCGTCCTACGAGCAGTACTTC.

This chain links TRBV19 with TRBJ2-1, with 8 bases matching TRBD2. CDR3 length equals 17 residues. V lost 1 base to trimming and J lost 0 bases; unmatched junction nucleotides: 5. Germline V gene data show CDR1 as LNHDA and CDR2 as SQIVND (reference sequence). CDR3 amino acids: CASSIGAGGRSYNEQFF. CDR3 DNA: TGTGCCAGTAGTATAGGGGCGGGAGGACGCTCCTACAATGAGCAGTTCTTC.

J is TRBJ2-7 and V is TRBV9; 7 bases fit TRBD1. The CDR3 length is 14 residues. CDR1 and CDR2 (germline): SGDLS, YYNGEE. The junction had 2 bases not matched to a gene; V was cut back by 0 bases and J by 2 bases. The CDR3 bases are TGTGCCAGCAGCGTAGGGGACAGCCCCTACGAGCAGTACTTC. This gives the protein CASSVGDSPYEQYF.

This rearrangement joins TRBV7-8 to TRBJ2-1; TRBD2 matches 11 bases. From germline, CDR1 is SGHVS and CDR2 FQNEAQ. The CDR3 runs 15 residues. Losses at the gene ends were 4 bases for V and 3 bases for J; bases not matched to a gene: 2. The CDR3 nucleotides read TGTGCCAGCAGCTCCGGGACTAGCGGCTACAATGAGCAGTTCTTC. It is translated as CASSSGTSGYNEQFF.

The chain joins TRBV7-9 to TRBJ2-2; 10 nucleotides match TRBD2. Germline assignment: CDR1 SEHNR and CDR2 FQNEAQ (reference sequence). The CDR3 covers 19 residues. The ends lost 5 bases at V and 3 bases at J; junction bases unmatched: 15. The CDR3 spells CASSPSSSGGWVDTGELFF. CDR3 sequence (DNA): TGTGCCAGCAGCCCGTCCTCTAGCGGGGGTTGGGTCGACACCGGGGAGCTGTTTTTT.

The rearrangement links TRBV19 to TRBJ1-5; no reliable D call. This CDR3 has 12 amino acids. Trimming pared 9 bases from V and 6 bases from J, leaving 12 bases between. Germline lookup yields CDR1 LNHDA and CDR2 SQIVND (reference sequence). CDR3 coding DNA: TGTGCCAGCCGCGGTGGAGGTCAGCCCCAGCATTTT. This translates into CASRGGGQPQHF.

This sequence joins TRBV6-1 and TRBJ2-1, with 7 bases lining up with TRBD1. V lost 1 base and J lost 6; bases outside the gene matches: 9. The CDR3 sequence is 16 residues long. Germline values: CDR1 MNHNS, CDR2 SASEGT. CDR3 amino acids: CASSEVRGPARNEQFF. DNA of the CDR3: TGTGCCAGCAGTGAAGTTAGGGGGCCAGCCCGCAATGAGCAGTTCTTC.

This chain connects TRBV4-2 to TRBJ2-1; 7 bases map to TRBD2. The germline CDR1 and CDR2 sequences are LGHNA and YNFKEQ. The CDR3 runs to 13 residues. Germline trimming cut 5 bases from V and 12 bases from J; bases unmatched to any gene: 10. CDR3 in DNA: TGTGCCAGCAGCGGAGAGGAGTGGGGGGGGCAGTTCTTC. It encodes CASSGEEWGGQFF.

This chain links TRBV28 with TRBJ2-1; D gene uncertain. Trimming shortened V by 1 base and J by 2 bases, and 9 bases separated the two germline ends. The CDR3 runs to 15 residues. Germline V gives CDR1 MDHEN, CDR2 SYDVKM. The CDR3 loop reads CASSLLQNAYNEQFF. The DNA of the CDR3 is TGTGCCAGCAGTTTATTACAGAATGCCTACAATGAGCAGTTCTTC.

The genes are TRBV4-3 and TRBJ2-7; perhaps TRBD2 as D (6 bases). The CDR3 is made up of 14 amino acids. Between the trimmed V and J ends, which lost 4 bases and 3 bases, there was a span of 13 bases. Germline values: CDR1 LGHNA, CDR2 YSLEER. CDR3 nucleotides: TGCGCCAGCAGCCCGGGACTGGTAGGCTACGAGCAGTACTTC. This encodes CASSPGLVGYEQYF.

The genes are TRBV14 and TRBJ2-1; tentatively, D is TRBD2 (6 bases). The germline V and J ends were trimmed by 2 bases and 3 bases, with 14 bases remaining between them. The germline V gene has CDR1 SGHDN and CDR2 FVKESK. This CDR3 is built from 16 residues. The CDR3 coding sequence is TGTGCCAGCAGCCAAAAAGCGGGCAGGATCTACAATGAGCAGTTCTTC. Its translation: CASSQKAGRIYNEQFF.

The chain links TRBV4-3 to TRBJ1-4; TRBD1 agrees at 8 bases. The CDR3 contains 19 residues. Germline CDR1 reads LGHNA; CDR2 reads YSLEER. J was trimmed by 1 base and V by 0 bases; bases with no gene match: 10. DNA for the CDR3: TGCGCCAGCAGCCAAGATCAGACAGGGGTTTTGGGAACTAATGAAAAACTGTTTTTT. It is translated as CASSQDQTGVLGTNEKLFF.

This clone appeared a single time. One end of the junction does not line up with germline, which may come from a read error. The V and J genes are TRBV16 and TRBJ2-7; no reliable D call. Germline assignment: CDR1 KGHSY and CDR2 FQNENV. CDR3 length: 9 residues. DNA for the CDR3: TGTGCCAGCAGCCACTACGGACCCTTC. Residues: CASSHYGPF.

This clone was seen a handful of times. The chain carries TRBV27 and TRBJ2-5; D is unclear. The germline gives CDR1 MNHEY, CDR2 SMNVEV (reference sequence). Trimming stripped 6 bases from V and 5 bases from J, with 25 bases between. The length of the CDR3 is 17 residues. CDR3: CASSLLDPDPNLETQYF. CDR3 DNA: TGTGCCAGCAGCCTACTTGACCCCGACCCCAACCTTGAGACCCAGTACTTC.

V gene TRBV18 combines with J gene TRBJ2-5; 8 nucleotides agree with TRBD1. The DNA end lines up better with TRBJ2-7; the J call may be wrong. This CDR3 has 12 amino acids. Germline values: CDR1 KGHSH, CDR2 LQKENI. As DNA, the CDR3 is TGTGCCAGCAACACAGGGGGGACCGAGCAGTACTTC. Its protein product is CASNTGGTEQYF.

This chain joins TRBV6-5 and TRBJ2-7, with a weak D call TRBD1 (5 bases). V was pared by 5 bases and J by 2 bases, with 13 bases between. CDR1 MNHEY and CDR2 SVGAGI come from the germline V gene. The CDR3 sequence is 14 residues long. The CDR3 sequence: CASSPRQPPYEQYF. The CDR3 DNA follows: TGTGCCAGCAGTCCTAGACAGCCTCCCTACGAGCAGTACTTC.

The chain combines TRBV28 with TRBJ2-7; D is uncertain. CDR3 length: 13 residues. Between the trimmed V and J ends, which lost 5 bases and 1 base, there was a span of 9 bases. Germline V gene sequence: CDR1 MDHEN, CDR2 SYDVKM. CDR3 coding DNA: TGTGCCAGCAGTCCGGAGCCTTCCTACGAGCAGTACTTC. The encoded protein is CASSPEPSYEQYF.

The chain couples TRBV27 to TRBJ1-2, with TRBD1 matching 7 bases. There are 14 residues in the CDR3. Germline V gives CDR1 MNHEY, CDR2 SMNVEV (reference sequence). Losses at the gene ends were 6 bases for V and 4 bases for J; bases not matched to a gene: 8. The DNA for the CDR3 is TGTGCCAGCAGACCTGGACAGGTCCCCTATGGCTACACCTTC. It is translated as CASRPGQVPYGYTF.

The rearrangement joins TRBV28 to TRBJ1-5; D might be TRBD1 (6 bases). CDR3 length: 14 residues. Germline loops: CDR1 MDHEN, CDR2 SYDVKM. Between the trimmed V and J ends, which lost 5 bases and 4 bases, there was a span of 12 bases. The CDR3 reads CASSLRTVNQPQHF. For the CDR3, the DNA is TGTGCCAGCAGTCTCCGGACAGTAAATCAGCCCCAGCATTTT.

J is TRBJ2-2 and V is TRBV5-6; D not certain. Germline lookup yields CDR1 SGHDT and CDR2 YYEEEE. Trimming pared 0 bases from V and 1 base from J, leaving 4 bases between. The length of the CDR3 is 14 residues. CDR3 amino acids: CASSLERNTGELFF. The CDR3 coding sequence is TGTGCCAGCAGCTTGGAGCGGAACACCGGGGAGCTGTTTTTT.

The CDR3 nucleotides are TGTGCCAGCAGTCCCTCGGCCGCCAGCGTCGACCACGAGCAGTACTTC. This gives the protein CASSPSAASVDHEQYF. The V call is TRBV27, the J call TRBJ2-7, with unresolved D. This CDR3 comprises 16 residues. The V gene's germline CDR1 is MNHEY and CDR2 SMNVEV (reference sequence). Trimming shortened V by 5 bases and J by 5 bases, and 22 bases separated the two germline ends.

The rearrangement links TRBV18 to TRBJ2-7, with 8 bases identical to TRBD2. V lost 0 bases, J lost 0 bases, and 1 base stayed unmatched. The CDR3 spans 15 residues. The germline CDR1 and CDR2 sequences are KGHSH and LQKENI. CDR3 region: CASSPPAGVSYEQYF. As DNA, the CDR3 is TGTGCCAGCTCACCACCAGCGGGAGTCTCCTACGAGCAGTACTTC.

The gene calls are TRBV4-3 and TRBJ2-3; 7 bases are shared with TRBD2. Germline assignment: CDR1 LGHNA and CDR2 YSLEER. CDR3 length: 14 residues. V was clipped by 4 bases and J by 2 bases; unmatched bases: 3. The CDR3 DNA follows: TGCGCCAGCAGCCGGGGGGGGTTCACAGATACGCAGTATTTT. It translates to CASSRGGFTDTQYF.